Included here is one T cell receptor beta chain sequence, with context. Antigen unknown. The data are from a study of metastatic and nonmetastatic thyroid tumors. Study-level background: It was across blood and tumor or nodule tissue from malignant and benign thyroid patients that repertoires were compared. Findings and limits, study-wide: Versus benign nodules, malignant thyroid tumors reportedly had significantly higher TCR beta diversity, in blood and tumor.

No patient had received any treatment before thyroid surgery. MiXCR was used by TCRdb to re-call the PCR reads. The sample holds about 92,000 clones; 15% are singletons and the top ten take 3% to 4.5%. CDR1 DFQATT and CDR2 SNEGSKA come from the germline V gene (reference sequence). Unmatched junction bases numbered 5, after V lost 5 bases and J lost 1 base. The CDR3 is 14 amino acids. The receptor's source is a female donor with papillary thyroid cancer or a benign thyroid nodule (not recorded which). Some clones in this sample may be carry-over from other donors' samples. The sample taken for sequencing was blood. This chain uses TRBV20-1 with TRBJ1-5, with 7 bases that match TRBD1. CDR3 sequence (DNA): TGCAGTGCTGTTGGACAGGCCAGCAATCAGCCCCAGCATTTT. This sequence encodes CSAVGQASNQPQHF.